This T cell receptor (beta chain) is drawn from a study of blood T cell repertoires in COVID-19. Study information: Researchers got acute and convalescent COVID-19 samples from the United States, Italy and Spain. The analysed material was cDNA or gDNA that came from T cells, B-cell-depleted T cells, or PBMCs.

The authors' processing: How many nucleated cells were present was estimated from reference gene primer amplification. Libraries were prepared by immunoSEQ multiplex PCR; TCRdb keeps only in-frame clonotypes and omits some of them. D and trimming were read from the DNA, whereas the V and J calls and clone size are those reported in that table. The profile covers about 250,000 clones, with more than 85% appearing a single time and about 1.5% taken by the ten largest. CDR1 is LNHDA, CDR2 SQIVND, per germline (reference sequence). Between the trimmed V and J ends, which lost 5 bases and 4 bases, there was a span of 15 bases. CDR3 length: 15 residues. Two consecutive negative NP/OP PCR tests, clearance, or resolved symptoms defined Cohort 3 recovery.

This rearrangement joins TRBV19 to TRBJ2-1, with a weak D call TRBD2 (5 bases). The TCR originated in a woman aged 45-65 years who had recovered from COVID-19. Input material: PBMCs or T cells enriched from blood (not recorded which). The CDR3 sequence is CASSFTRLSYNEQFF. The CDR3 bases are TGTGCCAGTAGTTTTACTAGGCTATCATACAATGAGCAGTTCTTC.